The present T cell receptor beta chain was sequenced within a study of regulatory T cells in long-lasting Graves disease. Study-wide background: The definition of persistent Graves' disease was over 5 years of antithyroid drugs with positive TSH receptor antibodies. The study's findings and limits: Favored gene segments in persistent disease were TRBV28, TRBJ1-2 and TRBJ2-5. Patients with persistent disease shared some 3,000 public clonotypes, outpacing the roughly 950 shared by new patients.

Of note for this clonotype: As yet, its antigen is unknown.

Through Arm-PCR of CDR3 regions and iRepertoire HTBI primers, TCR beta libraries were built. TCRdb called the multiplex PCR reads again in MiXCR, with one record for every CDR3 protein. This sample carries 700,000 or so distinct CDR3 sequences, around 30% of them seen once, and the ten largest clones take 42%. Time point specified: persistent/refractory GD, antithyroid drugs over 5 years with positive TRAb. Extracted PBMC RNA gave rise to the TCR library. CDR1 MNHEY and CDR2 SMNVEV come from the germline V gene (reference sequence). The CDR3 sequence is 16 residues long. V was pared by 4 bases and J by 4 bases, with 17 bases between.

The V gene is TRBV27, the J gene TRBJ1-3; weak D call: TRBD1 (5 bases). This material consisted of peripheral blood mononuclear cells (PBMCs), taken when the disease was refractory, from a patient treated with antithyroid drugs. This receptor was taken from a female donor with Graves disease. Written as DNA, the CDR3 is TGTGCCAGCAGTTCTGTTTCCGGACAAAAAGGAAACACCATATATTTT. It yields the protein CASSSVSGQKGNTIYF.